One and the same sample provided the 5 T cell receptor beta chains below, sequenced in a study of Ad26.COV2.S vaccination and SARS-CoV-2 variants. As to treatment: some 19 received Ad26.COV2.S at low or high dose, single or two shots; a few received placebo; per-sample allocation not given. All samples were drawn on day 63, counting from the first vaccine or placebo injection. TCRdb's table, derived via immunoSEQ multiplex PCR, lists solely in-frame clones and lacks some. The repertoire has about 350,000 clones, about 85% of them found once; the top ten carry roughly 3.5%. The sample in question was peripheral blood, obtained in a trial of Ad26.COV2.S vaccine versus placebo. The receptors stem from a person between 18 and 60 years old who received the Ad26.COV2.S COVID-19 vaccine or a placebo.

The chain links TRBV11-2 to TRBJ1-3, with a possible D match to TRBD1 (5 bases). In germline, CDR1 is SGHAT, CDR2 FQNNGV. CDR3 size: 18 residues. V dropped 2 bases and J dropped 2 bases, with 19 bases sitting between them. The CDR3 DNA follows: TGTGCCAGCAGCTTACGAGGGGCAGGGATTGTCGCTGGAAACACCATATATTTT. Protein product: CASSLRGAGIVAGNTIYF.

The genes are TRBV27 and TRBJ1-4; D is unresolved. The V end lost 9 bases, the J end lost 3 bases, and 17 bases lay between the germline ends. CDR3 size: 15 residues. Germline V gene lookup returns CDR1 MNHEY and CDR2 SMNVEV (reference sequence). CDR3 coding DNA: TGTGCCAGTCGCACCCGCCGTTTGGCTAATGAAAAACTGTTTTTT. Its translation is CASRTRRLANEKLFF.

The chain joins TRBV24-1 to TRBJ2-5; no clear D gene. CDR1 and CDR2 from the germline V gene are KGHDR and SFDVKD. Deletions cut 1 base from V and 6 bases from J, with 11 bases between. This CDR3 is 14 amino acids long. CDR3 loop: CATSDLREGQTQYF. The CDR3 DNA reads as TGTGCCACCAGTGATTTAAGGGAAGGGCAGACCCAGTACTTC.

CDR3 loop: CASSLQGYEQFF. Written as DNA, the CDR3 is TGCGCCAGCAGCTTACAGGGCTATGAGCAGTTCTTC. The gene calls are TRBV5-1 and TRBJ2-1; possibly TRBD1 for D (6 bases). Germline V gene lookup returns CDR1 SGHRS and CDR2 YFSETQ. This CDR3 contains 12 residues. Trimming left V 2 bases short and J 8 bases short, with 8 bases between. Looking up the rest from reference TRBV5-1 and TRBJ2-1 gives the full variable domain: KAGVTQTPRYLIKTRGQQVTLSCSPISGHRSVSWYQQTPGQGLQFLFEYFSETQRNKGNFPGRFSGRQFSNSRSEMNVSTLELGDSALYLCASSLQGYEQFFGPGTRLTVL.

The chain employs TRBV30 and TRBJ1-2; D gene ambiguous. This CDR3 comprises 14 residues. Trimming took off 5 bases at V and 3 bases at J, with 16 bases between the two ends. From germline, CDR1 is GTSNPN and CDR2 SVGIG (reference sequence). CDR3 DNA sequence: TGTGCCTGGTGGACCGGGCGCAACTACTATGGCTACACCTTC. Its protein product is CAWWTGRNYYGYTF.